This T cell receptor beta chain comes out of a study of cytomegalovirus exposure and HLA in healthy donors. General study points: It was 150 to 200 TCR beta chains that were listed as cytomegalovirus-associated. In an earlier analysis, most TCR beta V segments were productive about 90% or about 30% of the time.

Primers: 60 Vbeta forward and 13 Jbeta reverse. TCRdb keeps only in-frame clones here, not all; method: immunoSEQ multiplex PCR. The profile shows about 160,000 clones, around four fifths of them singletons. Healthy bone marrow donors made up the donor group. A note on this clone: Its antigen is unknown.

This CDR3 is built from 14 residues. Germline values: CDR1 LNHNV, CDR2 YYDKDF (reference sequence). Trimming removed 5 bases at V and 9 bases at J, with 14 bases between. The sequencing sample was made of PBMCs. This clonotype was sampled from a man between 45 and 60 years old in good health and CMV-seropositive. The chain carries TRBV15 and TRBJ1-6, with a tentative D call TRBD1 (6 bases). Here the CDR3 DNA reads TGTGCCACCAGCCTGACACAGGGTGCTTCACCCCTCCACTTT. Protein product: CATSLTQGASPLHF.